This TCR beta chain derives from a study of beta chain features in type 1 diabetes. Reverse transcribing all isolated RNA meant expressed TCRB transcripts were sequenced. Naive, central memory and regulatory T cell samples averaged about 3.6 million immunoSEQ reads each. The table came from immunoSEQ multiplex PCR; TCRdb's copy has only in-frame clones and leaves some out. The sample lists more than 20,000 clones, roughly 69% seen once, with approximately 2% in the top ten. Study-wide results and limits: Moderate but significant shortening of TCRB CDR3s was recorded in all four CD4+ subsets from Type 1 diabetes patients.

A word on this clone: The target antigen is unknown.

Sorting with CD45RO/CCR7/CD25/CD127/CD95/CD27 yielded naive, central memory, regulatory and stem-like memory CD4+ cells. The CDR3 is 14 amino acids. The germline V gene encodes CDR1 MNHEY and CDR2 SVGAGI. The V gene lost 9 bases and the J gene lost 0 bases, with 13 bases spanning the gap. The TCR comes from a woman aged 40 to 50 in good health. The sequenced material came from Tregs from blood. The chain carries TRBV6-5 and TRBJ2-3, with D perhaps TRBD2 (5 bases). CDR3 loop: CASRYSVSTDTQYF. CDR3 nucleotide sequence: TGTGCCAGTAGATATAGCGTCAGCACAGATACGCAGTATTTT.